The 32 T cell receptor beta chains below were found in one sample sequenced in a study of blood T cell repertoires in COVID-19. The assay was immunoSEQ multiplex PCR, and TCRdb's table has in-frame clones only and misses some. Of approximately 440,000 clones in the sample, 87% were seen once. Sequenced input: PBMCs or T cells enriched from blood (not recorded which). The receptor source for this set is a woman between 18 and 29 years old who had recovered from COVID-19.

The rearrangement uses TRBV11-3 and TRBJ1-5, with 7 positions matching TRBD1. Per the germline V gene, CDR1 is SGHNT and CDR2 is YENEEA. The V and J ends lost 5 bases and 9 bases, in that order; junction bases with no gene match: 16. The CDR3 runs 16 residues. The CDR3 DNA follows: TGTGCCAGCAGCCCGGGACAGCTTCGGGATAGACGGCCCCAGCATTTT. It is translated as CASSPGQLRDRRPQHF.

J is TRBJ1-1 and V is TRBV4-2; 9 bases align to TRBD1. Germline V gene data show CDR1 as LGHNA and CDR2 as YNFKEQ. Trimming at V came to 4 bases and at J to 4 bases, leaving 7 bases not matched to a gene. There are 15 residues in the CDR3. CDR3 in DNA: TGTGCCAGCAGCCCCAGGACAGGGGAGGGCACTGAAGCTTTCTTT. Translated, it gives CASSPRTGEGTEAFF.

To note about this clone: The same CDR3 can be traced to other DNA sequences in this sample. The chain joins TRBV9 to TRBJ2-2; TRBD2 is a possible D gene (6 bases). This CDR3 comprises 15 residues. The germline V gene encodes CDR1 SGDLS and CDR2 YYNGEE. Trimming cost V 2 bases and J 2 bases, with 10 bases left between them. The CDR3 DNA is TGTGCCAGCAGCGTCGGGGGTGGCAACACCGGGGAGCTGTTTTTT. It encodes CASSVGGGNTGELFF.

This chain uses TRBV30 with TRBJ1-2, with D possibly TRBD1 on 6 matching bases. Germline CDR1 and CDR2: GTSNPN and SVGIG (reference sequence). This CDR3 has 12 amino acids. The DNA for the CDR3 is TGTGCAGCAACAGGGCCTAACTATGGCTACACCTTC. Its translation is CAATGPNYGYTF. The entire variable domain, with the rest obtained from reference TRBV30 and TRBJ1-2, is as follows: SQTIHQWPATLVQPVGSPLSLECTVEGTSNPNLYWYRQAAGRGLQLLFYSVGIGQISSEVPQNLSASRPQDRQFILSSKKLLLSDSGFYLCAATGPNYGYTFGSGTRLTVV.

This clone was observed a single time. This chain joins TRBV2 and TRBJ1-2, with 7 positions matching TRBD1. The trim removed 10 bases at V and 5 bases at J, leaving 7 bases unmatched. CDR3 size: 12 residues. Germline-derived CDR1 and CDR2 are SNHLY and FYNNEI. The CDR3 region has the DNA TGTGCCACGCGGGACAGCAATTATGGCTACACCTTC. This codes for CATRDSNYGYTF.

The CDR3 sequence is CASSPGDDTGANYGYTF. The CDR3 region has the DNA TGCGCCAGCAGCCCGGGGGACGATACAGGGGCCAACTATGGCTACACCTTC. The chain joins TRBV4-1 to TRBJ1-2; TRBD1 matches 7 bases. Trimming took 4 bases from V and 2 from J; bases not matched to a gene: 13. Germline V gene lookup returns CDR1 MGHRA and CDR2 YSYEKL. The CDR3 has 17 amino acids.

The chain has TRBV5-8 and TRBJ1-2, with D uncertain. V dropped 4 bases and J dropped 4 bases, with 17 bases sitting between them. This CDR3 spans 15 amino acids. CDR1 SGHTS and CDR2 YDEGEE come from the germline V gene. The CDR3 sequence is CASSPWRYRFYGYTF. The CDR3 coding sequence is TGTGCCAGCAGCCCGTGGAGGTATAGGTTCTATGGCTACACCTTC. The full variable domain, with the rest looked up from reference TRBV5-8 and TRBJ1-2, is EAGVTQSPTHLIKTRGQQATLRCSPISGHTSVYWYQQALGLGLQFLLWYDEGEERNRGNFPPRFSGRQFPNYSSELNVNALELEDSALYLCASSPWRYRFYGYTFGSGTRLTVV.

This rearrangement joins TRBV6-4 to TRBJ1-6, with D maybe TRBD1 (6 bases). Trimming left V 4 bases short and J 9 bases short, with 13 bases between. CDR1 is MRHNA, CDR2 SNTAGT, per germline. The CDR3 extends over 14 amino acids. CDR3 coding DNA: TGTGCCAGCAGTGGGACAGCAAAAGGTTCACCCCTCCACTTT. Translated, it gives CASSGTAKGSPLHF.

The CDR3 sequence: CASGGGPDEKLFF. The CDR3, as DNA: TGTGCCAGCGGGGGGGGGCCTGATGAAAAACTGTTTTTT. V and J are TRBV28 and TRBJ1-4; D is possibly TRBD1 (6 bases). Germline-derived CDR1 and CDR2 are MDHEN and SYDVKM. V lost 8 bases and J lost 6, with 13 bases in between. The CDR3 consists of 13 residues.

The chain joins TRBV10-3 to TRBJ2-5; 9 bases fit TRBD2. CDR3 length: 14 residues. The germline CDR1 and CDR2 sequences are ENHRY and SYGVKD. The V and J ends lost 4 bases and 7 bases, in that order; junction bases with no gene match: 7. CDR3 DNA sequence: TGTGCCATCAGTGGGGTAGCGGGGGAGGGGACCCAGTACTTC. It translates to CAISGVAGEGTQYF.

The V gene is TRBV7-2, the J gene TRBJ2-7; 7 nucleotides line up with TRBD1. V shed 5 bases, J shed 2 bases, and the junction held 6 bases outside the gene matches. CDR1 is SGHTA and CDR2 is FQGNSA in the germline V gene. The CDR3 runs 14 residues. CDR3 nucleotides: TGTGCCAGCAGCCATGGACAGGCCACCTACGAGCAGTACTTC. Amino acids: CASSHGQATYEQYF.

This chain links TRBV7-3 with TRBJ2-1; a possible D gene is TRBD1 (5 bases). V was cut by 2 bases and J by 6 bases, with 11 bases left in between. Germline loops: CDR1 SGHTA, CDR2 FQGTGA. The CDR3 is 14 amino acids. The CDR3 is CASSLVGRGNEQFF. CDR3 DNA sequence: TGTGCCAGCAGCTTAGTCGGTAGGGGCAATGAGCAGTTCTTC.

The chain carries TRBV3-1 (or the pseudogene TRBV3-2) and TRBJ2-1; 8 bases match TRBD1. Germline CDR1 LGHDT, CDR2 YNNKEL (reference sequence). V shed 5 bases and J 8 bases; nucleotides not matched to a gene: 14. The CDR3 totals 16 residues. For the CDR3, the DNA is TGTGCCAGCAGCTCGCTCCGGACAGGGCGGCAGGATGAGCAGTTCTTC. Its translation: CASSSLRTGRQDEQFF.

V is TRBV7-8 and J is TRBJ1-6, with 9 bases that match TRBD1. Germline V gene sequence: CDR1 SGHVS, CDR2 FQNEAQ. The CDR3 totals 18 residues. V was clipped by 5 bases and J by 2 bases; unmatched bases: 10. CDR3 in amino acids: CASSNTRDRDAYNSPLHF. CDR3 nucleotides: TGTGCCAGCAGCAATACCCGGGACAGGGACGCCTATAATTCACCCCTCCACTTT. The full variable domain, with the rest looked up from reference TRBV7-8 and TRBJ1-6, is GAGVSQSPRYKVAKRGQDVALRCDPISGHVSLFWYQQALGQGPEFLTYFQNEAQLDKSGLPSDRFFAERPEGSVSTLKIQRTQQEDSAVYLCASSNTRDRDAYNSPLHFGNGTRLTVT.

This chain joins TRBV7-9 and TRBJ1-1; possible D gene TRBD1, 5 bases. Deletions cut 1 base from V and 4 bases from J, with 10 bases between. CDR3 length: 14 residues. Per the germline V gene, CDR1 is SEHNR and CDR2 is FQNEAQ (reference sequence). The CDR3 region is CASSLGAQGTEAFF. The CDR3 DNA sequence: TGTGCCAGCAGCTTAGGGGCCCAGGGCACTGAAGCTTTCTTT.

This chain links TRBV2 with TRBJ2-1; tentative D call: TRBD2 (5 bases). The CDR3 spans 17 residues. V lost 4 bases, J lost 5 bases, and 21 bases lay in between. CDR1 SNHLY and CDR2 FYNNEI come from the germline V gene. CDR3 residues: CASSVRSTDGINNEQFF. The CDR3 DNA reads TGTGCCAGCAGTGTAAGAAGTACGGACGGGATAAACAATGAGCAGTTCTTC.

This clone was seen a single time. The CDR3 protein is CARSLEVETGQFGYEQYF. For the CDR3, the DNA is TGTGCCAGAAGCTTGGAGGTTGAGACAGGGCAATTCGGCTACGAGCAGTACTTC. V is TRBV5-3 and J is TRBJ2-7, with 7 bases lining up with TRBD1. TRBV5-3 is flagged as an ORF with uncertain function. The CDR3 runs 18 residues. The V gene end was trimmed by 0 bases and the J gene end by 3 bases; junction bases not matched to a gene: 15.

In its sample, this clone was seen a few times. The rearrangement joins TRBV5-4 to TRBJ1-2, with a possible D match to TRBD1 (6 bases). The germline gives CDR1 SGHNT, CDR2 YYREEE (reference sequence). CDR3 length equals 14 residues. Trimming cost V 0 bases and J 3 bases, with 9 bases left between them. The DNA of the CDR3 is TGTGCCAGCAGCTTGGCAGGGGCGGACTATGGCTACACCTTC. Encoded protein: CASSLAGADYGYTF. Using reference TRBV5-4 and TRBJ1-2 for the parts outside the CDR3, the full variable domain is ETGVTQSPTHLIKTRGQQVTLRCSSQSGHNTVSWYQQALGQGPQFIFQYYREEENGRGNFPPRFSGLQFPNYSSELNVNALELDDSALYLCASSLAGADYGYTFGSGTRLTVV.

The J gene is TRBJ2-4, the V gene TRBV6-6; 13 nucleotides agree with TRBD2. Germline trimming cut 6 bases from V and 0 bases from J; bases unmatched to any gene: 14. CDR3 length: 20 amino acids. CDR1 and CDR2 from the germline V gene are MNHNY and SVGAGI (reference sequence). The CDR3 DNA reads as TGTGCCAGCAGCCTGACTAGCGGGGGGTCCGACACCATAGCCAAAAACATTCAGTACTTC. Its protein is CASSLTSGGSDTIAKNIQYF.

J is TRBJ1-5 and V is TRBV5-6; TRBD1 aligns across 7 bases. Germline-derived CDR1 and CDR2 are SGHDT and YYEEEE. CDR3 length equals 14 residues. V gave up 6 bases and J gave up 9 bases; unmatched junction bases: 12. CDR3 amino acids: CASTLNTGVGPQHF. CDR3 DNA: TGTGCCAGCACCCTAAATACAGGGGTTGGGCCCCAGCATTTT.

The V gene is TRBV30, the J gene TRBJ1-1; 7 nucleotides align to TRBD1. This CDR3 has 14 amino acids. After removal of 6 bases from V and 1 base from J, the junction contained 8 bases not matched to a gene. CDR1 GTSNPN and CDR2 SVGIG come from the germline V gene (reference sequence). The CDR3 spells CACYRGSGNTEAFF. CDR3 coding DNA: TGTGCCTGCTACAGGGGTTCCGGGAACACTGAAGCTTTCTTT.

The rearrangement links TRBV7-3 to TRBJ2-7; weak D call: TRBD2 (6 bases). This CDR3 has 13 amino acids. The ends were cut back, 1 base at V and 7 bases at J, with 11 bases in the middle. Germline-derived CDR1 and CDR2 are SGHTA and FQGTGA. CDR3 loop: CASSLNPSGEQYF. The CDR3 DNA is TGTGCCAGCAGCTTAAATCCAAGCGGGGAGCAGTACTTC.

The V gene is TRBV10-2, the J gene TRBJ2-5; TRBD2 matches at 10 bases. Germline loops: CDR1 WSHSY, CDR2 SAAADI. The CDR3 sequence is 15 residues long. J gave up 3 bases and V 5 bases, and 6 bases lay outside the gene matches. The chain's CDR3 is CASSFSGGWEETQYF. Written as DNA, the CDR3 is TGCGCCAGCAGTTTTAGCGGGGGGTGGGAAGAGACCCAGTACTTC.

The chain joins TRBV6-5 to TRBJ1-2, with D tentatively TRBD1 (5 bases). V was cut by 3 bases and J by 8 bases, with 16 bases left in between. The germline CDR1 and CDR2 sequences are MNHEY and SVGAGI. The CDR3 is 14 residues long. The CDR3 DNA follows: TGTGCCAGCAGTTATTCCCCGGGGGGGGAAGGCTACACCTTC. Its protein product is CASSYSPGGEGYTF.

Details on this clone: A read error may account for a junction end that differs from germline. The V gene is TRBV6-1, the J gene TRBJ1-1; 8 bases match TRBD1. Germline V gene sequence: CDR1 MNHNS, CDR2 SASEGT. This CDR3 is built from 17 residues. The CDR3 DNA follows: TGTGCCAGCAGAGAAGGGGACAGGCAGTGGGTGAACACTGAAGCTTTCTTT. Encoded protein: CASREGDRQWVNTEAFF.

CDR3 sequence reads: CASSQAVEPSTDTQYF. For the CDR3, the DNA is TGTGCCAGCAGCCAAGCTGTGGAGCCCAGCACAGATACGCAGTATTTT. The V call is TRBV3-1 (or the pseudogene TRBV3-2), the J call TRBJ2-3; unclear D gene. In germline, CDR1 is LGHDT, CDR2 YNNKEL (reference sequence). Trimming stripped 1 base from V and 0 bases from J, with 11 bases between. The CDR3 is made up of 16 amino acids.

The chain employs TRBV12-5 and TRBJ1-1; no clear D. The ends were cut back, 2 bases at V and 10 bases at J, with 14 bases in the middle. From germline, CDR1 is LGHNT and CDR2 FRNRAP. The CDR3 is 13 residues long. In DNA form, the CDR3 reads TGTGCTAGTGGTTTGTCGGAGTCCGCTGCAGCTTTCTTT. Amino acid sequence: CASGLSESAAAFF.

The CDR3 sequence is CASRVRGGETQYF. The CDR3 nucleotides are TGTGCCAGCAGGGTTAGGGGGGGGGAGACCCAGTACTTC. V and J are TRBV6-5 and TRBJ2-5; D may be TRBD2 (7 bases). Trimming removed 6 bases at V and 5 bases at J, with 13 bases between. The CDR3 sequence is 13 residues long. Germline lookup yields CDR1 MNHEY and CDR2 SVGAGI.

This clone was seen a single time. This rearrangement joins TRBV19 to TRBJ2-6, with D perhaps matching TRBD1 (6 bases). Germline V gene data show CDR1 as LNHDA and CDR2 as SQIVND (reference sequence). Trimming removed 5 bases from V and 2 bases from J, with 10 bases in between. This CDR3 is built from 15 residues. CDR3 nucleotide sequence: TGTGCCAGTAGTCTACAGGGTGCTGGGGCCAACGTCCTGACTTTC. It codes for CASSLQGAGANVLTF.

The chain employs TRBV19 and TRBJ1-2; D remains unclear. Looked up from germline, CDR1 is LNHDA and CDR2 is SQIVND (reference sequence). The germline V and J ends were trimmed by 7 bases and 6 bases, with 12 bases remaining between them. This CDR3 has 12 residues. The CDR3 nucleotides read TGTGCCAGTATTAGCGGTGGAAATGGCTACACCTTC. It is translated as CASISGGNGYTF.

The DNA for the CDR3 is TGTGCCAGCAGCTTACCACACTCCCTAGGCACTGAAGCTTTCTTT. Its protein is CASSLPHSLGTEAFF. The chain has TRBV11-1 and TRBJ1-1; no reliable D call. V lost 2 bases, J lost 4 bases, and 14 bases lay in between. Germline V lookup: CDR1 SGHAT, CDR2 FQDESV (reference sequence). This CDR3 comprises 15 residues.

The rearrangement joins TRBV11-2 to TRBJ1-6, with D possibly TRBD1 on 5 matching bases. Germline V gene sequence: CDR1 SGHAT, CDR2 FQNNGV. The CDR3 has 15 amino acids. The V end was cut by 5 bases, the J end by 7 bases, with 15 bases between. This CDR3 is CASSAAGGGNSPLHF. As DNA, the CDR3 is TGTGCCAGCAGCGCAGCCGGGGGAGGAAATTCACCCCTCCACTTT.